These T cell receptor beta chains were read from a single sample in a study of T cells after yellow fever vaccination. TCRdb used MiXCR to reprocess the 5' RACE reads, holding one entry per CDR3 protein. The sample includes 450,000 to 650,000 distinct CDR3 sequences, about 13% of them seen just once. The sequenced sample was PBMCs, obtained on the day of the yellow fever booster vaccination. Receptors were obtained from a man aged 25 to 45 who received the YFV17D yellow fever vaccine. CDR3s include the opening cysteine and the closing phenylalanine or tryptophan. Each record gives: CDR3 DNA, CDR3 protein, V gene, clone size, J gene, D gene. D genes are given only for firm matches. Clone size is stated in some rows and not others, as once, few, many or a class when expanded.

DNA: TGCGCCAGCAGCCGCGCCAGGCAGATCGATTACGAGCAGTACTTC; CDR3: CASSRARQIDYEQYF; V: TRBV4-3; size: -; J: TRBJ2-7; D: -
DNA: TGTGCCAGCAGCTTAGCGCTTGCTTCTCGGAGTGGCTACACCTTC; CDR3: CASSLALASRSGYTF; V: TRBV7-2; size: few; J: TRBJ1-2; D: -
DNA: TGCGCCAGCAGGCTAGCGACCACCGGGGAGCTGTTTTTT; CDR3: CASRLATTGELFF; V: TRBV5-1; size: few; J: TRBJ2-2; D: -
DNA: TGTGCCAGCAGTGAGATAACGACCTACGAGCAGTACTTC; CDR3: CASSEITTYEQYF; V: TRBV6-1; size: few; J: TRBJ2-7; D: -
DNA: TGTGCCAGCAGCTTGGAAGGGGTTAGGGCCGGAGGAAACATTCAGTACTTC; CDR3: CASSLEGVRAGGNIQYF; V: TRBV5-4; size: few; J: TRBJ2-4; D: -
DNA: TGTGCCAGCAGTCTCCGGGCCGGATCGTTCAATGAGCAGTTCTTC; CDR3: CASSLRAGSFNEQFF; V: TRBV28; size: -; J: TRBJ2-1; D: -
DNA: TGCAGTGCTGCGGGGTCAACTAATGAAAAACTGTTTTTT; CDR3: CSAAGSTNEKLFF; V: TRBV20-1; size: few; J: TRBJ1-4; D: -
DNA: TGTGCTAGTGGGGTGGGACTAGCGGGAGGGCTTGGGGTAGGAGAGACCCAGTACTTC; CDR3: CASGVGLAGGLGVGETQYF; V: TRBV12-5; size: few; J: TRBJ2-5; D: TRBD2
DNA: TGCGCCACGTCAGGACAGGGCGGTTACGAGCAGTACTTC; CDR3: CATSGQGGYEQYF; V: TRBV10-2; size: few; J: TRBJ2-7; D: TRBD1
DNA: TGTGCCAGCAGCTCGTGGGCGGGAGACGGGTATGAGCAGTTCTTC; CDR3: CASSSWAGDGYEQFF; V: TRBV7-2; size: few; J: TRBJ2-1; D: TRBD2
DNA: TGTGCCAGCAGTTTCCTCCACGGGGGCGCGTTAGATACGCAGTATTTT; CDR3: CASSFLHGGALDTQYF; V: TRBV28; size: -; J: TRBJ2-3; D: -
DNA: TGTGCCAGCAGCTCCTTGTGGCGGGAGCCAGATACGCAGTATTTT; CDR3: CASSSLWREPDTQYF; V: TRBV7-2; size: few; J: TRBJ2-3; D: TRBD2
DNA: TGCGCCAGCAGCTGGACAGAATCCTACGAGCAGTACTTC; CDR3: CASSWTESYEQYF; V: TRBV5-1; size: few; J: TRBJ2-7; D: -
DNA: TGTGCCAGCAGCTTAGCTCCAGCGGGAAGATTTAACACCGGGGAGCTGTTTTTT; CDR3: CASSLAPAGRFNTGELFF; V: TRBV7-6; size: few; J: TRBJ2-2; D: TRBD2
DNA: TGTGCCAGCAGTACCGGGAGGGTGGCAGATACGCAGTATTTT; CDR3: CASSTGRVADTQYF; V: TRBV5-4; size: -; J: TRBJ2-3; D: TRBD2
DNA: TGTGCCACCAGCACAGATTCGGCGGGTCACCACACCTTC; CDR3: CATSTDSAGHHTF; V: TRBV15; size: few; J: TRBJ1-2; D: -
DNA: TGTGCCAGCAGCATCGGAACAGGGGGCGGATGGGAGACCCAGTACTTC; CDR3: CASSIGTGGGWETQYF; V: TRBV7-2; size: few; J: TRBJ2-5; D: TRBD1
DNA: TGTGCCAGCAGCCAAGCAATGAGGCTGGCCGGGGAGCTGTTTTTT; CDR3: CASSQAMRLAGELFF; V: TRBV4-2; size: -; J: TRBJ2-2; D: -
DNA: TGTGCCAGCCTGGGGCTAGCGGGATTTAGGTCCTACGAGCAGTACTTC; CDR3: CASLGLAGFRSYEQYF; V: TRBV2; size: few; J: TRBJ2-7; D: TRBD2
DNA: TGTGCCTGGAGCCTGGATGGCGAAGGGGAGCTGTTTTTT; CDR3: CAWSLDGEGELFF; V: TRBV30; size: -; J: TRBJ2-2; D: -
DNA: TGTGCCAGCAGAGAGCGGGGGCCCTACAATGAGCAGTTCTTC; CDR3: CASRERGPYNEQFF; V: TRBV6-1; size: few; J: TRBJ2-1; D: TRBD2
DNA: TGCAGCGTGAGGGGCGGTCGCACAGATACGCAGTATTTT; CDR3: CSVRGGRTDTQYF; V: TRBV29-1; size: few; J: TRBJ2-3; D: -
DNA: TGCAGCGTTGACACCGGGGAGCTGTTTTTT; CDR3: CSVDTGELFF; V: TRBV29-1; size: -; J: TRBJ2-2; D: -
DNA: TGTGCCATCAGCCAACTAGCGGGAGTATACAATGAGCAGTTCTTC; CDR3: CAISQLAGVYNEQFF; V: TRBV10-3; size: -; J: TRBJ2-1; D: TRBD2
DNA: TGTGCCACCAGCAGTCAGACTAGCGGCAACAATGAGCAGTTCTTC; CDR3: CATSSQTSGNNEQFF; V: TRBV15; size: -; J: TRBJ2-1; D: TRBD2
DNA: TGTGCCAGCAGCTTAGACAGGGTTGTCGGCGAGCAGTACTTC; CDR3: CASSLDRVVGEQYF; V: TRBV11-2; size: -; J: TRBJ2-7; D: -
DNA: TGTGCCAGCAGTTTTAGCGGGAGCCCAGATACGCAGTATTTT; CDR3: CASSFSGSPDTQYF; V: TRBV7-3; size: few; J: TRBJ2-3; D: TRBD2
DNA: TGTGCCAGCAGATCCCTTCAGGGGGGAGATTACGAGCAGTACTTC; CDR3: CASRSLQGGDYEQYF; V: TRBV27; size: few; J: TRBJ2-7; D: -
DNA: TGCGCCAGCAGCACAGGGGCGGACTACGAGCAGTACTTC; CDR3: CASSTGADYEQYF; V: TRBV5-1; size: few; J: TRBJ2-7; D: TRBD1
DNA: TGTGCCAGCAGTTACTCTAGCGGGACCTTCTACAATGAGCAGTTCTTC; CDR3: CASSYSSGTFYNEQFF; V: TRBV25-1; size: few; J: TRBJ2-1; D: TRBD2
DNA: TGTGCCAGCGGGCTGGACAGGGGGCAGATTACGGCCCTCGAGCAGTACTTC; CDR3: CASGLDRGQITALEQYF; V: TRBV11-2; size: few; J: TRBJ2-7; D: TRBD1
DNA: TGTGCCAGCAGCTTAACCCGCGGCCCCCAAGAGACCCAGTACTTC; CDR3: CASSLTRGPQETQYF; V: TRBV7-6; size: -; J: TRBJ2-5; D: -
DNA: TGCAGTGCTAGGGGGGGGACCCCGGAAAAGACCCAGTACTTC; CDR3: CSARGGTPEKTQYF; V: TRBV20-1; size: -; J: TRBJ2-5; D: TRBD2
DNA: TGTGCCAGCAGCTTTAGAGGGGTTGTGGCCGGGGAGCTGTTTTTT; CDR3: CASSFRGVVAGELFF; V: TRBV7-3; size: few; J: TRBJ2-2; D: -
DNA: TGCGCCAGCAGCTTGAGTAACTTGGGAGGGCCAGATACGCAGTATTTT; CDR3: CASSLSNLGGPDTQYF; V: TRBV5-1; size: -; J: TRBJ2-3; D: TRBD2
DNA: TGTGCCATCAGTGAGTCGGGCCGCACAGATACGCAGTATTTT; CDR3: CAISESGRTDTQYF; V: TRBV10-3; size: -; J: TRBJ2-3; D: -
DNA: TGTGCCAGCAGCTACGGAGGTGCGAACACCGGGGAGCTGTTTTTT; CDR3: CASSYGGANTGELFF; V: TRBV11-3; size: few; J: TRBJ2-2; D: -
DNA: TGTGCCAGCAGCCAAGAAAGAGCCGGCGAAAAACTGTTTTTT; CDR3: CASSQERAGEKLFF; V: TRBV4-2; size: -; J: TRBJ1-4; D: -
DNA: TGTGCCTCATGGGTAGCGGGAGAAACGGCAGATACGCAGTATTTT; CDR3: CASWVAGETADTQYF; V: TRBV30; size: few; J: TRBJ2-3; D: TRBD2
DNA: TGTGCCAGCAGCTTAGCCGGGACCTATGGCTACACCTTC; CDR3: CASSLAGTYGYTF; V: TRBV7-9; size: few; J: TRBJ1-2; D: -
DNA: TGTGCCAGCAGCCCAAGACAGGGGGCTTCTACCAAAAACATTCAGTACTTC; CDR3: CASSPRQGASTKNIQYF; V: TRBV7-2; size: few; J: TRBJ2-4; D: TRBD1
DNA: TGTGCCAGCAGCCGGCAGACGGGGTCAGAGACCCAGTACTTC; CDR3: CASSRQTGSETQYF; V: TRBV3-1; size: few; J: TRBJ2-5; D: -
DNA: TGTGCCAGCAGCCGGGCGGGATCTAACACCGGGGAGCTGTTTTTT; CDR3: CASSRAGSNTGELFF; V: TRBV3-1; size: -; J: TRBJ2-2; D: -
DNA: TGTGCCAGCAGCCCCGGGACTTATCAGCCCCAGCATTTT; CDR3: CASSPGTYQPQHF; V: TRBV7-9; size: few; J: TRBJ1-5; D: -
DNA: TGTGCCAGCAGCCAAGAAAGGGCTAGCGGGAGGAATGAGCAGTTCTTC; CDR3: CASSQERASGRNEQFF; V: TRBV3-1; size: -; J: TRBJ2-1; D: TRBD2
DNA: TGTGCCAGCAGCCAAGCCCGGGACAGGGGGGACACTGAAGCTTTCTTT; CDR3: CASSQARDRGDTEAFF; V: TRBV3-1; size: few; J: TRBJ1-1; D: TRBD1
DNA: TGTGCCAGCAGTTTACAACTAGCGGCTTACAATGAGCAGTTCTTC; CDR3: CASSLQLAAYNEQFF; V: TRBV12-3/TRBV12-4; size: few; J: TRBJ2-1; D: TRBD2
DNA: TGCGCCAGTTGGGGGGGAAGCTCCTACAATGAGCAGTTCTTC; CDR3: CASWGGSSYNEQFF; V: TRBV5-1; size: -; J: TRBJ2-1; D: TRBD2
DNA: TGTGCCAGCAGAAACAGGGGCGAGCAAAAACTGTTTTTT; CDR3: CASRNRGEQKLFF; V: TRBV12-3/TRBV12-4; size: -; J: TRBJ1-4; D: TRBD1
DNA: TGTGCCAGCAGCTTAGTCGGCGAGATCTACGAGCAGTACTTC; CDR3: CASSLVGEIYEQYF; V: TRBV7-8; size: -; J: TRBJ2-7; D: -
DNA: TGTGCCAGCTCACCACCTGGGAGTTCCTACGAGCAGTACTTC; CDR3: CASSPPGSSYEQYF; V: TRBV18; size: -; J: TRBJ2-7; D: -
DNA: TGCGCCAGCAGCCAACGGACCTCGAACACCGGGGAGCTGTTTTTT; CDR3: CASSQRTSNTGELFF; V: TRBV4-3; size: few; J: TRBJ2-2; D: -
DNA: TGCAGCGTGGGGACAGGCCCCATTTCCTACAATGAGCAGTTCTTC; CDR3: CSVGTGPISYNEQFF; V: TRBV29-1; size: many; J: TRBJ2-1; D: TRBD1